This record concerns one T cell receptor beta chain sequence. As yet, its antigen is unknown. The data stem from a study of cytomegalovirus exposure and HLA in healthy donors. Overall study results and limits: Excluded were some V segments that proved indistinguishable, including TRBV6-2 and TRBV6-3.

PCR primers comprised 60 Vbeta and 13 Jbeta primers. Sequenced by immunoSEQ multiplex PCR; TCRdb stores in-frame clones only, minus some. Here the sample spans approximately 150,000 clones, about 80% being singletons. Germline CDR1 is SNHLY and CDR2 is FYNNEI. Trimming took 1 base from V and 4 from J; bases not matched to a gene: 9. The CDR3 has 19 amino acids. This sequence was found in a man aged 25-45 years in good health and CMV-seropositive. This chain links TRBV2 with TRBJ2-5; 16 positions agree with TRBD2. The sample taken for sequencing was PBMCs. This CDR3 reads CASSEGLGTSGGAGETQYF. In nucleotides, the CDR3 is TGTGCCAGCAGTGAAGGGCTAGGGACTAGCGGGGGGGCGGGAGAGACCCAGTACTTC.